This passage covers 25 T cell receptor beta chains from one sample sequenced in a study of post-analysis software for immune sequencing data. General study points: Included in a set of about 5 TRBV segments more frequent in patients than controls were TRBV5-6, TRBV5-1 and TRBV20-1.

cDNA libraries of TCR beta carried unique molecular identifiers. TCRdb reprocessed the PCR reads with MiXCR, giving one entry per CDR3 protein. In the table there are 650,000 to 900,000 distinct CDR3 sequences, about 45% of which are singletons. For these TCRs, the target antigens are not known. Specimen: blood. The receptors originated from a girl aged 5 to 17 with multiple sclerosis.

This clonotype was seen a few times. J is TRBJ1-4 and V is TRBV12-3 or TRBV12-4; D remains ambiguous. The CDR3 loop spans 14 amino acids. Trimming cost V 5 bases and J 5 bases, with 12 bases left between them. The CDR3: CASSPQVLNEKLFF. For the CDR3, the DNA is TGTGCCAGCAGTCCGCAGGTGCTGAATGAAAAACTGTTTTTT.

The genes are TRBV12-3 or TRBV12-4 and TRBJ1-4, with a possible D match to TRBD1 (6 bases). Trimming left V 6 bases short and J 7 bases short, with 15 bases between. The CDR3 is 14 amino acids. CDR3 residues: CASRGTPGGEKLFF. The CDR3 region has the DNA TGTGCCAGCAGGGGGACACCTGGGGGTGAAAAACTGTTTTTT.

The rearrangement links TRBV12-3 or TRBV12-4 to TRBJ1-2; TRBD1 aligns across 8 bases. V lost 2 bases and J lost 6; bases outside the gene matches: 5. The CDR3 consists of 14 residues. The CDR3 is CASSLSTGEHGYTF. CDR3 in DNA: TGTGCCAGCAGTTTATCGACAGGGGAACATGGCTACACCTTC.

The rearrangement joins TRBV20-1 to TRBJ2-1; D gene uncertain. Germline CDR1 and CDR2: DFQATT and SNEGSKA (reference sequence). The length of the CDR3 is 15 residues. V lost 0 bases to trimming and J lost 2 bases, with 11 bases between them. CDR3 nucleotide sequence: TGCAGTGCTAGAGATCAGCTAGGCCCCTACAATGAGCAGTTCTTC. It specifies CSARDQLGPYNEQFF.

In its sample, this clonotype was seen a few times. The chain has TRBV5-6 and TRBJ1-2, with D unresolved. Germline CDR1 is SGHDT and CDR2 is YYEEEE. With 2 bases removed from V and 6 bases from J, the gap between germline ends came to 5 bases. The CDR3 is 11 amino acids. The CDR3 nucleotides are TGTGCCAGCAGCTTTTCCCATGGCTACACCTTC. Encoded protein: CASSFSHGYTF. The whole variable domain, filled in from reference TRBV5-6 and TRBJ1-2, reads DAGVTQSPTHLIKTRGQQVTLRCSPKSGHDTVSWYQQALGQGPQFIFQYYEEEERQRGNFPDRFSGHQFPNYSSELNVNALLLGDSALYLCASSFSHGYTFGSGTRLTVV.

CDR3 in DNA: TGTGCCAGCAGTCCCGCGGGCAATCAGCCCCAGCATTTT. This translates into CASSPAGNQPQHF. This chain joins TRBV12-3 or TRBV12-4 and TRBJ1-5; D is ambiguous. The CDR3 has 13 residues. The V end was cut by 5 bases, the J end by 2 bases, with 7 bases between.

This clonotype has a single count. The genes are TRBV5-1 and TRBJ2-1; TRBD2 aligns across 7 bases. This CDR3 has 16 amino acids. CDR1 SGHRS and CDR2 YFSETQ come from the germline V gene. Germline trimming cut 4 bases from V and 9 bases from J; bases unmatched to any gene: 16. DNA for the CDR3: TGCGCCAGCAGCCGGCTCGCAAGCGGGGTTGGTGGTGAGCAGTTCTTC. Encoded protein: CASSRLASGVGGEQFF.

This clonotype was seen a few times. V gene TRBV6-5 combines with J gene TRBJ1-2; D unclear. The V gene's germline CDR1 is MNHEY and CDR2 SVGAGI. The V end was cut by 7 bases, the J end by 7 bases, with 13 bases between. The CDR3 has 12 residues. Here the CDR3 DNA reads TGTGCCAGCACGGGCCGACTGGCTGGCTACACCTTC. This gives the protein CASTGRLAGYTF.

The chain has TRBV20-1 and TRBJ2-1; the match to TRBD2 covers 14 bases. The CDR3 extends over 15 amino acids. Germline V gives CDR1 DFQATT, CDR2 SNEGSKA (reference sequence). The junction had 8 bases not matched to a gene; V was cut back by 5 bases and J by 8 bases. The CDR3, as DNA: TGCAGTGCTGCCCCGGGACTAGCGGGAGTGGATGAGCAGTTCTTC. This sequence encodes CSAAPGLAGVDEQFF.

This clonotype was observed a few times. The CDR3 DNA reads as TGCGCCAGCAGCCAACCGGGACAGGGGGCCTACGAGCAGTACTTC. Its protein is CASSQPGQGAYEQYF. The V and J genes are TRBV4-1 and TRBJ2-7; 11 bases match TRBD1. Trimming at V came to 2 bases and at J to 2 bases, leaving 2 bases not matched to a gene. Per germline, CDR1 MGHRA and CDR2 YSYEKL. This CDR3 contains 15 residues.

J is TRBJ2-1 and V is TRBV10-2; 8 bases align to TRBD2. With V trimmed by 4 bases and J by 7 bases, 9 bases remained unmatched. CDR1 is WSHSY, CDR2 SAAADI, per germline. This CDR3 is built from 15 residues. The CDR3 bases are TGCGCCAGCAGTGCGGGAGCGGGAGTTCTGAATGAGCAGTTCTTC. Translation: CASSAGAGVLNEQFF.

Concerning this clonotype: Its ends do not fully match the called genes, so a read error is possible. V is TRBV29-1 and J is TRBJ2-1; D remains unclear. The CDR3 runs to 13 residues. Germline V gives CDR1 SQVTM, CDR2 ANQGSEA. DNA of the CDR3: TGCAGCGTTGAAGACCCCACGGTCGATGAGCAGGTCTTC. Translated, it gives CSVEDPTVDEQVF.

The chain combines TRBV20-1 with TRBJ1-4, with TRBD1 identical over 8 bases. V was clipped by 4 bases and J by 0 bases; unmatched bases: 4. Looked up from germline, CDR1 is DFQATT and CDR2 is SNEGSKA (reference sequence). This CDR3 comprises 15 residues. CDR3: CSAMNRGSTNEKLFF. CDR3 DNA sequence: TGCAGTGCTATGAACAGGGGGTCAACTAATGAAAAACTGTTTTTT.

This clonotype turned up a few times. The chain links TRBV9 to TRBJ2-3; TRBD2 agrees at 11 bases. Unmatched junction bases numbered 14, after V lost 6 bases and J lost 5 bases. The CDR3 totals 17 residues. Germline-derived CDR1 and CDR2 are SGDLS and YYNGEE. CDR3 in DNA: TGTGCCAGCACCCCTGGCTCACTAGCGGGAGTCGGAGATACGCAGTATTTT. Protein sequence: CASTPGSLAGVGDTQYF.

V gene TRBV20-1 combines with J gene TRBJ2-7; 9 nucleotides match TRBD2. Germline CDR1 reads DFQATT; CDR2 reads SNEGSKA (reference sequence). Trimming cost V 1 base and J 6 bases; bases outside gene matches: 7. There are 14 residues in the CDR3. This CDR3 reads CSARGPREGFEQYF. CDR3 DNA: TGCAGTGCTAGAGGCCCGCGGGAGGGCTTCGAGCAGTACTTC.

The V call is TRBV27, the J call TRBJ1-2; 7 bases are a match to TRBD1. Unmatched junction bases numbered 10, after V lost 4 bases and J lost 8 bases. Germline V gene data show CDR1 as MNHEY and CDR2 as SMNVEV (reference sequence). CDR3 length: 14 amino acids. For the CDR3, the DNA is TGTGCCAGCAGTTCGAAAACGACAGGGATCGGCTACACCTTC. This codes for CASSSKTTGIGYTF.

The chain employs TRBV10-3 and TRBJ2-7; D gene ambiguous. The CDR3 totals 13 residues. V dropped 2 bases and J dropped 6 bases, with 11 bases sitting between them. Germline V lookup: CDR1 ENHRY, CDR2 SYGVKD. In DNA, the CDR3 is TGTGCCATCAGTGAGCTCAACCCAGGCGAGCAGTACTTC. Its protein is CAISELNPGEQYF.

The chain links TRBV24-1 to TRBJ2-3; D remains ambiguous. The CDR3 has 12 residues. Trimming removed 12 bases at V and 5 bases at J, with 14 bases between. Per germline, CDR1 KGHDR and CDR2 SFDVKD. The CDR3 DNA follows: TGTGCCGCCATGGGGTACAGAGATACGCAGTATTTT. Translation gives CAAMGYRDTQYF.

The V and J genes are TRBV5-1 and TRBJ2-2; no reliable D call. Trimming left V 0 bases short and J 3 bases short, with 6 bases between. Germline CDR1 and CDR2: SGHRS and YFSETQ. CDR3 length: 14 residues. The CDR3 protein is CASSLAWDTGELFF. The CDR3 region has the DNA TGCGCCAGCAGCTTGGCCTGGGACACCGGGGAGCTGTTTTTT.

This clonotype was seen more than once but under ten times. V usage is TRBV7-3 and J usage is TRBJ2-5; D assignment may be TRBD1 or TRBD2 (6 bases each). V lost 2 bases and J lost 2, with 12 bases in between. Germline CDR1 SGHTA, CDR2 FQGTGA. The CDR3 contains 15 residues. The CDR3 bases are TGTGCCAGCAGCTTATACGGGGGCAGGCAAGAGACCCAGTACTTC. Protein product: CASSLYGGRQETQYF.

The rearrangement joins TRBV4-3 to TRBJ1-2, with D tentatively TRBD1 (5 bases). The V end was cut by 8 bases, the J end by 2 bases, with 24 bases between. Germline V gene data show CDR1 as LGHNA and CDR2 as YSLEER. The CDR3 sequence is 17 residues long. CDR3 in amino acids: CASHASEAGRANYGYTF. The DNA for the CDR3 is TGCGCCAGCCACGCAAGTGAGGCGGGGCGGGCGAACTATGGCTACACCTTC.

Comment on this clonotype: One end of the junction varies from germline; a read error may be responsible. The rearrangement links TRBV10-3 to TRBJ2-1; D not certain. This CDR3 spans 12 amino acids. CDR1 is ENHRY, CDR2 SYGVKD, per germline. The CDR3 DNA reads TGTGCCATCAGTAACCCCAAGGATGAGCTGTTCTTC. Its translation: CAISNPKDELFF.

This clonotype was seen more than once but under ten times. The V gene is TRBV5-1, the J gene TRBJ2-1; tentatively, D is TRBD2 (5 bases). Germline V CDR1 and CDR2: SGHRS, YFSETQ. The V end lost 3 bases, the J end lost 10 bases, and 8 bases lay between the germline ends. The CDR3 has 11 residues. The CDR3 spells CASSSTGEQFF. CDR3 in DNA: TGCGCCAGCAGCTCCACGGGGGAGCAGTTCTTC.

The chain's CDR3 is CASSSQGSEQFF. The CDR3 DNA reads as TGTGCCAGCAGCTCCCAGGGGAGTGAGCAGTTCTTC. The chain carries TRBV9 and TRBJ2-1, with D perhaps TRBD1 (6 bases). The length of the CDR3 is 12 residues. Germline V CDR1 and CDR2: SGDLS, YYNGEE. V shed 4 bases and J shed 9 bases, with 11 bases lying between them.

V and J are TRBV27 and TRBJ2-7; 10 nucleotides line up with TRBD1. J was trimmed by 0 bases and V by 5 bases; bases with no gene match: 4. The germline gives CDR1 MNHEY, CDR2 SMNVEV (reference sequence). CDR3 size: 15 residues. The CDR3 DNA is TGTGCCAGCAGTATCGGACAGGGGGGCTCCTACGAGCAGTACTTC. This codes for CASSIGQGGSYEQYF.